A selection of T cell receptor beta chains follows, all from one sample in a study of blood T cell repertoires in COVID-19. Sequencing used immunoSEQ multiplex PCR; TCRdb keeps in-frame clones, though not all of them. The table records some 150,000 clones, approximately 86% of them present only once. The sample was peripheral blood. These TCRs come from a woman aged 50 to 60 with acute or convalescent COVID-19. CDR3s include the opening cysteine and the closing phenylalanine or tryptophan. D genes are given only for firm matches. Size is stated for part of the rows, as once, few or many counts, or as a class when the clone is expanded.

V,D,J,size,CDR3,DNA
TRBV2,TRBD1,TRBJ1-6,NA,CASSQKTGESPLHF,TGTGCCAGCAGTCAAAAGACAGGGGAATCACCCCTCCACTTT
TRBV7-9,TRBD2,TRBJ2-7,NA,CASSFGLAGHSYEQYF,TGTGCCAGCAGCTTTGGACTAGCGGGCCACTCCTACGAGCAGTACTTC
TRBV5-4,TRBD1,TRBJ1-2,NA,CASSRDRMHYGYTF,TGTGCCAGCAGCCGGGACAGGATGCACTATGGCTACACCTTC
TRBV7-2,TRBD1,TRBJ1-1,NA,CASSPRQGLNTEAFF,TGTGCCAGCAGCCCCCGACAGGGATTGAACACTGAAGCTTTCTTT
TRBV29-1,NA,TRBJ1-4,NA,CSVEQGSNEKLFF,TGCAGCGTTGAGCAGGGCAGTAATGAAAAACTGTTTTTT
TRBV4-2,TRBD1,TRBJ1-1,few,CASSQRGQSTEAFF,TGTGCCAGCAGCCAAAGGGGACAGTCCACTGAAGCTTTCTTT
TRBV27,NA,TRBJ1-4,NA,CASSLDIGGREKLFF,TGTGCCAGCAGTTTAGATATCGGGGGGCGCGAAAAACTGTTTTTT
TRBV7-2,NA,TRBJ2-1,NA,CASSLAGGGNEQFF,TGTGCCAGCAGCTTAGCGGGAGGGGGCAATGAGCAGTTCTTC
TRBV7-9,NA,TRBJ1-5,few,CASSSDRFVQPQHF,TGTGCCAGCAGTTCCGACAGGTTTGTACAGCCCCAGCATTTT
TRBV19,NA,TRBJ1-1,once,CASSRDSPMNTEAFF,TGTGCCAGTAGCAGAGACAGTCCCATGAACACTGAAGCTTTCTTT
TRBV5-5,NA,TRBJ2-7,NA,CASSLNSPHEQYF,TGTGCCAGCAGCTTGAACAGTCCTCACGAGCAGTACTTC
TRBV6-6,TRBD1,TRBJ1-2,NA,CASSSSGDRRSGYTF,TGTGCCAGCAGTTCGTCCGGGGACAGAAGGAGCGGCTACACCTTC
TRBV30,TRBD1,TRBJ1-2,once,CAWNAGGDYGYTF,TGTGCCTGGAACGCAGGGGGCGACTATGGCTACACCTTC
TRBV5-5,TRBD1,TRBJ1-4,NA,CASSLGTGGNEKLFF,TGTGCCAGCAGCTTGGGGACAGGGGGAAATGAAAAACTGTTTTTT
TRBV5-1,NA,TRBJ1-4,NA,CASSSGPTNEKLFF,TGCGCCAGCAGCTCAGGGCCAACTAATGAAAAACTGTTTTTT
TRBV2,TRBD1,TRBJ1-5,few,CASTQGAHSNQPQHF,TGTGCCAGCACCCAGGGGGCCCACAGCAATCAGCCCCAGCATTTT
TRBV7-8,NA,TRBJ2-3,NA,CASSFRQLGADTQYF,TGTGCCAGCAGCTTTAGGCAACTAGGAGCAGATACGCAGTATTTT
TRBV15,TRBD1,TRBJ2-4,once,CATSRGQDLAKNIQYF,TGTGCCACCAGCAGGGGACAGGATCTAGCCAAAAACATTCAGTACTTC
TRBV6-5,TRBD1,TRBJ2-7,NA,CASSYEDRGVYEQYF,TGTGCCAGCAGTTACGAGGACAGGGGGGTCTACGAGCAGTACTTC
TRBV7-8,TRBD2,TRBJ2-2,NA,CASSLEVGRAGTGELFF,TGTGCCAGCAGCTTAGAGGTCGGGAGGGCCGGAACCGGGGAGCTGTTTTTT
TRBV28,NA,TRBJ2-1,NA,CASSLEDSYNEQFF,TGTGCCAGCAGTTTGGAGGATTCCTACAATGAGCAGTTCTTC
TRBV19,NA,TRBJ1-2,NA,CATKRGRGYTF,TGTGCCACGAAGAGGGGGAGAGGCTACACCTTC
TRBV20-1,TRBD2,TRBJ2-5,few,CSASGRKTQYF,TGCAGTGCTAGCGGGAGGAAGACCCAGTACTTC
TRBV19,TRBD1,TRBJ2-2,few,CASWDRGDPNTGELFF,TGTGCCAGTTGGGACAGGGGGGATCCTAACACCGGGGAGCTGTTTTTT
TRBV6-5,TRBD2,TRBJ2-7,NA,CASSYQLAGEQYF,TGTGCCAGCAGTTATCAACTAGCGGGTGAGCAGTACTTC
TRBV11-2,TRBD1,TRBJ2-2,NA,CASSFRGQVGELFF,TGTGCCAGCAGCTTCAGGGGGCAGGTCGGGGAGCTGTTTTTT
TRBV3-1/TRBV3-2,TRBD1,TRBJ2-3,NA,CASSQLGQGRNTQYF,TGTGCCAGCAGCCAATTGGGACAGGGCCGGAATACGCAGTATTTT
TRBV6-5,TRBD2,TRBJ2-2,NA,CASRRGLVFSGELFF,TGTGCCAGCAGGCGGGGACTAGTTTTCTCCGGGGAGCTGTTTTTT
TRBV24-1,NA,TRBJ2-1,NA,CATSVRQGSGSSYNEQFF,TGTGCCACCAGTGTGCGACAGGGAAGCGGGAGCTCCTACAATGAGCAGTTCTTC
TRBV18,TRBD2,TRBJ2-3,NA,CASSPERTSRNTQYF,TGTGCCAGCTCACCAGAACGGACTAGCCGCAATACGCAGTATTTT
TRBV7-3,NA,TRBJ2-2,NA,CASSLLGGPNTGELFF,TGTGCCAGCAGCTTATTGGGCGGGCCGAACACCGGGGAGCTGTTTTTT
TRBV4-2,NA,TRBJ1-2,NA,CASSQGPGQAYGYTF,TGTGCCAGCAGCCAAGGCCCAGGCCAAGCCTATGGCTACACCTTC
TRBV11-3,TRBD2,TRBJ2-3,NA,CASSPGLAADTQYF,TGTGCCAGCAGCCCCGGACTAGCGGCAGATACGCAGTATTTT
TRBV10-3,TRBD1,TRBJ1-4,NA,CAISEWAGTGYAKDEKLFF,TGTGCCATCAGTGAGTGGGCCGGGACAGGGTATGCAAAGGATGAAAAACTGTTTTTT
TRBV4-2,NA,TRBJ1-1,NA,CASGGATEAFF,TGTGCCAGCGGTGGGGCCACTGAAGCTTTCTTT
TRBV5-6,NA,TRBJ1-1,NA,CASSLGTSGRAFF,TGTGCCAGCAGCTTGGGAACCTCTGGGCGAGCTTTCTTT
TRBV7-9,NA,TRBJ2-3,NA,CASSPKEALNTDTQYF,TGTGCCAGCAGCCCGAAAGAAGCGTTAAACACAGATACGCAGTATTTT
TRBV3-1/TRBV3-2,TRBD1,TRBJ1-1,once,CASSHSGTGGTEAFF,TGTGCCAGCAGCCATTCCGGGACAGGAGGGACTGAAGCTTTCTTT
TRBV10-1,TRBD1,TRBJ2-3,NA,CASSDPGQQQYF,TGCGCCAGCAGTGACCCGGGACAGCAGCAGTATTTT
TRBV5-1,TRBD2,TRBJ2-3,NA,CASSLLAGGPRDTQYF,TGCGCCAGCAGCTTACTAGCGGGAGGGCCCAGGGATACGCAGTATTTT
TRBV19,NA,TRBJ1-1,NA,CASSIGGGMNTEAFF,TGTGCCAGTAGTATTGGGGGAGGGATGAACACTGAAGCTTTCTTT
TRBV5-6,NA,TRBJ1-1,NA,CASRQLNTEAFF,TGTGCCAGCAGACAACTGAACACTGAAGCTTTCTTT
TRBV21-1,NA,TRBJ2-2,NA,CASSNVGQTPGELFF,TGTGCCAGCAGCAACGTGGGACAGACCCCCGGGGAGCTGTTTTTT
TRBV5-1,TRBD1,TRBJ2-3,once,CASSSGTGADTQYF,TGCGCCAGCAGCTCCGGGACAGGGGCAGATACGCAGTATTTT
TRBV19,NA,TRBJ1-2,NA,CASIPQSGGAGYGYTF,TGTGCCAGTATTCCCCAATCGGGGGGCGCAGGCTATGGCTACACCTTC
TRBV19,NA,TRBJ1-1,NA,CASTAWAGEGGITTEAFF,TGTGCCAGTACCGCTTGGGCTGGGGAGGGAGGTATAACGACTGAAGCTTTCTTT
TRBV5-1,NA,TRBJ1-5,NA,CASSPDLGDQPQHF,TGCGCCAGCAGCCCCGATCTAGGCGATCAGCCCCAGCATTTT
TRBV24-1,TRBD1,TRBJ1-2,NA,CATSDPFGQGIYGYTF,TGTGCCACCAGTGACCCATTTGGACAGGGTATATATGGCTACACCTTC
TRBV19,TRBD1,TRBJ2-5,NA,CASSIDPGQGGRETQYF,TGTGCCAGTAGTATAGACCCCGGACAGGGGGGGCGAGAGACCCAGTACTTC
TRBV19,NA,TRBJ2-3,NA,CASSQGGLPSGGSMIGTDTQYF,TGTGCCAGTAGTCAGGGGGGACTACCAAGCGGGGGATCGATGATTGGCACAGATACGCAGTATTTT
TRBV19,TRBD1,TRBJ2-1,NA,CASSGRTVGQGAGNEQFF,TGTGCCAGTAGTGGACGTACGGTGGGACAGGGGGCAGGTAATGAGCAGTTCTTC
TRBV18,TRBD1,TRBJ1-6,NA,CASTGGVQSPLHF,TGTGCCAGCACAGGGGGCGTCCAGTCACCCCTCCACTTT
TRBV6-5,TRBD2,TRBJ2-2,NA,CASSRLAGVSGELFF,TGTGCCAGCAGTCGACTAGCGGGGGTGAGCGGGGAGCTGTTTTTT
TRBV7-3,NA,TRBJ1-1,NA,CASYPGRGNTEAFF,TGTGCCAGCTACCCCGGCAGGGGGAACACTGAAGCTTTCTTT
TRBV13,NA,TRBJ1-1,NA,CASSLNTLNTEAFF,TGTGCCAGCAGCTTAAACACATTGAACACTGAAGCTTTCTTT
TRBV6-1,TRBD2,TRBJ2-5,NA,CASSEELLAEETQYF,TGTGCCAGCAGTGAAGAACTTCTAGCGGAAGAGACCCAGTACTTC
TRBV11-2,NA,TRBJ1-1,NA,CASSRPSMNTEAFF,TGTGCCAGCAGCCGCCCCAGTATGAACACTGAAGCTTTCTTT
TRBV5-1,NA,TRBJ1-1,NA,CASSFSQDLNTEAFF,TGCGCCAGCAGCTTCTCCCAGGATTTGAACACTGAAGCTTTCTTT